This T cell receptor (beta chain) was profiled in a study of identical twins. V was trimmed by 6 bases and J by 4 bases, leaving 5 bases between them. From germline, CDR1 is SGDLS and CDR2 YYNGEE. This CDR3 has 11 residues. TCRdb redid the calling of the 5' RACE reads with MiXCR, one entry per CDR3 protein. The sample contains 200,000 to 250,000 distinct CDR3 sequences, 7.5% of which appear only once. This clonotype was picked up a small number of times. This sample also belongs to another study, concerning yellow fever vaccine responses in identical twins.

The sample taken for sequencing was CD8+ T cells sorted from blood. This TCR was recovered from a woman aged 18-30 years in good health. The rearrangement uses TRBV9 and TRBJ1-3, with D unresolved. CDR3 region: CASKEGNTIYF. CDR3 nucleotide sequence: TGTGCCAGCAAGGAAGGAAACACCATATATTTT.